A selection of T cell receptor beta chains follows, all from one sample in a study of CD8 T cells in ankylosing spondylitis. TCRdb fed the 5' RACE reads into MiXCR, producing one record per CDR3 protein. The table records some 240,000 distinct CDR3 sequences, roughly a quarter of them present only once. Sequencing used blood, either unsorted or a sorted T cell fraction (not recorded which). These receptors all come from a male donor with ankylosing spondylitis or in good health (not recorded which). The CDR3 runs from the conserved cysteine through the conserved F or W. D genes are given only for firm matches. Not every row has a clone size; where given, it reads once, few, many or a size class.

DNA: TGTGCCAGCAGTTTGGGGACTCGATCCTACAATGAGCAGTTCTTC; CDR3: CASSLGTRSYNEQFF; V: TRBV12-3/TRBV12-4; J: TRBJ2-1; size: few; D: .
DNA: TGTGCCAGCAGCCAAGCGGACGGGGTCTCCTACGAGCAGTACTTC; CDR3: CASSQADGVSYEQYF; V: TRBV4-2; J: TRBJ2-7; size: once; D: .
DNA: TGTGCCAGCAGTGAAGGGGAGGGAGGGACCCAGTACTTC; CDR3: CASSEGEGGTQYF; V: TRBV2; J: TRBJ2-5; size: .; D: TRBD2
DNA: TGCAGCGTCAGGACAGGACAGAACACCGGGGAGCTGTTTTTT; CDR3: CSVRTGQNTGELFF; V: TRBV29-1; J: TRBJ2-2; size: many; D: TRBD1
DNA: TGTGCCAGCACCCAGCCAGGGGAGACCCAGTACTTC; CDR3: CASTQPGETQYF; V: TRBV6-1; J: TRBJ2-5; size: many; D: .
DNA: TGTGCCATCAGTGCGTTAGTCCGCGAGCAGTTCTTC; CDR3: CAISALVREQFF; V: TRBV10-3; J: TRBJ2-1; size: few; D: .
DNA: TGTGCCAGCAGATGGGACTCATTCACAGATACGCAGTATTTT; CDR3: CASRWDSFTDTQYF; V: TRBV12-3/TRBV12-4; J: TRBJ2-3; size: few; D: .
DNA: TGTGCCAGCAGTTTTGGGCAAGTCGGCATTCAGTACTTC; CDR3: CASSFGQVGIQYF; V: TRBV12-3/TRBV12-4; J: TRBJ2-4; size: few; D: .
DNA: TGTGCCACCAGCAGAGAGCAGGGAATTTCCTATGGCTACACCTTC; CDR3: CATSREQGISYGYTF; V: TRBV15; J: TRBJ1-2; size: .; D: .
DNA: TGCAGCGTTGATGGTCGGTTGAACACGCTTACAGATACGCAGTATTTT; CDR3: CSVDGRLNTLTDTQYF; V: TRBV29-1; J: TRBJ2-3; size: many; D: .
DNA: TGCAGTGTTCGCAAGACCCTGTACGAGCAGTACTTC; CDR3: CSVRKTLYEQYF; V: TRBV20-1; J: TRBJ2-7; size: few; D: .
DNA: TGCAGTGCTAGGTCGATTCCAGGGGGCTTGAGCACTGAAGCTTTCTTT; CDR3: CSARSIPGGLSTEAFF; V: TRBV20-1; J: TRBJ1-1; size: many; D: TRBD1
DNA: TGCAGTGCTAGAAATCCAGCGGGGGGGCGCACAGATACGCAGTATTTT; CDR3: CSARNPAGGRTDTQYF; V: TRBV20-1; J: TRBJ2-3; size: .; D: TRBD2
DNA: TGTGCCAGCACAAAGGGGGCGAGTTCACCCCTCCACTTT; CDR3: CASTKGASSPLHF; V: TRBV6-6; J: TRBJ1-6; size: .; D: TRBD1
DNA: TGTGCCACCAGTGATTCGGACAACTACGAGCAGTACTTC; CDR3: CATSDSDNYEQYF; V: TRBV24-1; J: TRBJ2-7; size: once; D: .
DNA: TGTGCCAGCAGCCCCGCGACTGGCAATACGCAGTATTTT; CDR3: CASSPATGNTQYF; V: TRBV12-3/TRBV12-4; J: TRBJ2-3; size: many; D: .
DNA: TGCAGCGGGGGGGGCGGACAGGGGGCAGATACGCAGTATTTT; CDR3: CSGGGGQGADTQYF; V: TRBV29-1; J: TRBJ2-3; size: few; D: TRBD1
DNA: TGCAGTGCGTATTCGGGACACGCGAACACTGAAGCTTTCTTT; CDR3: CSAYSGHANTEAFF; V: TRBV20-1; J: TRBJ1-1; size: few; D: .
DNA: TGCAGTGCTCTAGTTCAGGGGAACACTGAAGCTTTCTTT; CDR3: CSALVQGNTEAFF; V: TRBV20-1; J: TRBJ1-1; size: many; D: .
DNA: TGTGCCAGCAGTTTCACGGACGTGTCCTACGAGCAGTACTTC; CDR3: CASSFTDVSYEQYF; V: TRBV27; J: TRBJ2-7; size: few; D: .
DNA: TGTGCCAGCAGTGGACCAGGGAAAAGGTCCTACAATGAGCAGTTCTTC; CDR3: CASSGPGKRSYNEQFF; V: TRBV6-1; J: TRBJ2-1; size: many; D: .
DNA: TGCAGTGCTAGTCTCACAGTTGATCAGCCCCAGCATTTT; CDR3: CSASLTVDQPQHF; V: TRBV20-1; J: TRBJ1-5; size: few; D: .
DNA: TGTGCCAGCAGTGTTAGAAGCGGGGGGGCCGATACGCAGTATTTT; CDR3: CASSVRSGGADTQYF; V: TRBV6-4; J: TRBJ2-3; size: few; D: TRBD2
DNA: TGTGCCAGCAGCGTAGTGGGCAGCGGGGGGGCGGGAGATACGCAGTATTTT; CDR3: CASSVVGSGGAGDTQYF; V: TRBV9; J: TRBJ2-3; size: many; D: TRBD2
DNA: TGCAGTGCTCTCCCACCACTGGGTTTCAAGGATACGCAGTATTTT; CDR3: CSALPPLGFKDTQYF; V: TRBV20-1; J: TRBJ2-3; size: few; D: .
DNA: TGTGCCAGCGCCCATTACCCTCTTGGACAGGACTACGAGCAGTACTTC; CDR3: CASAHYPLGQDYEQYF; V: TRBV6-1; J: TRBJ2-7; size: .; D: TRBD1
DNA: TGTGCCAGCAGTTTGAGCGGGGGCGGGTACAATGAGCAGTTCTTC; CDR3: CASSLSGGGYNEQFF; V: TRBV2; J: TRBJ2-1; size: .; D: TRBD2
DNA: TGTGCCAGCAGCACCGTACAGGGGGCGCGGTCTGGGGCCAACGTCCTGACTTTC; CDR3: CASSTVQGARSGANVLTF; V: TRBV6-1; J: TRBJ2-6; size: .; D: TRBD1
DNA: TGCAGCGCGACAGGTTTTGACGAGCAGTACTTC; CDR3: CSATGFDEQYF; V: TRBV29-1; J: TRBJ2-7; size: many; D: .
DNA: TGCAGTGCTAGCGACTTTAAGAACACTGAAGCTTTCTTT; CDR3: CSASDFKNTEAFF; V: TRBV20-1; J: TRBJ1-1; size: many; D: .
DNA: TGCAGCACGGGACAGGGAGTACGGGAGACCCAGTACTTC; CDR3: CSTGQGVRETQYF; V: TRBV29-1; J: TRBJ2-5; size: .; D: TRBD1
DNA: TGCGCCAGCAGCCGATATTCCGGGACTGCGACCTACGAGCAGTACTTC; CDR3: CASSRYSGTATYEQYF; V: TRBV4-1; J: TRBJ2-7; size: .; D: .
DNA: TGTGCCAGCACCTCCGAAGAGACCCAGTACTTC; CDR3: CASTSEETQYF; V: TRBV12-3/TRBV12-4; J: TRBJ2-5; size: .; D: .
DNA: TGTGCCAGCAGTTTCACGAATATCGCTTTCTTT; CDR3: CASSFTNIAFF; V: TRBV12-3/TRBV12-4; J: TRBJ1-1; size: many; D: .
DNA: TGCAGTGCGGAGAGGGGGTACAATGAGCAGTTCTTC; CDR3: CSAERGYNEQFF; V: TRBV20-1; J: TRBJ2-1; size: few; D: .
DNA: TGCGCCAGCAGCTTGGAGGGACAGGGATCCTACGAGCAGTACTTC; CDR3: CASSLEGQGSYEQYF; V: TRBV5-1; J: TRBJ2-7; size: .; D: TRBD1
DNA: TGCAGTGCAGGGGACACCTACGCCTACGAGCAGTACTTC; CDR3: CSAGDTYAYEQYF; V: TRBV20-1; J: TRBJ2-7; size: .; D: .
DNA: TGTGCCAGCTCCCGAACAGCCGCCGGGAATGAGCAGTTCTTC; CDR3: CASSRTAAGNEQFF; V: TRBV6-1; J: TRBJ2-1; size: .; D: .
DNA: TGCGCCAGCAGCCAGCTTCTGAGTAGTGAGCAGTTCTTC; CDR3: CASSQLLSSEQFF; V: TRBV4-1; J: TRBJ2-1; size: .; D: .
DNA: TGCAGTGCGACCCGGGACAGGTCCCCCTACGAGCAGTACTTC; CDR3: CSATRDRSPYEQYF; V: TRBV20-1; J: TRBJ2-7; size: .; D: TRBD1
DNA: TGTGCCAGCAGTTTAGGTCACAATGAGCAGTTCTTC; CDR3: CASSLGHNEQFF; V: TRBV12-3/TRBV12-4; J: TRBJ2-1; size: .; D: .
DNA: TGTGCCACCAGCAGAGAGGGAACAGGGCACCAGCCCCAGCATTTT; CDR3: CATSREGTGHQPQHF; V: TRBV15; J: TRBJ1-5; size: few; D: .
DNA: TGTGCCAGCAGTTCCGACAGGGGGCATGAGCAGTACTTC; CDR3: CASSSDRGHEQYF; V: TRBV7-8; J: TRBJ2-7; size: few; D: TRBD1
DNA: TGTGCCACCAGCACTCTGACCGGGACGGTGGACAATGAGCAGTTCTTC; CDR3: CATSTLTGTVDNEQFF; V: TRBV15; J: TRBJ2-1; size: .; D: .
DNA: TGCAGTGCTACCCGAAGGGGACAGGGCACTTACAATGAGCAGTTCTTC; CDR3: CSATRRGQGTYNEQFF; V: TRBV20-1; J: TRBJ2-1; size: .; D: TRBD1
DNA: TGTGCCAGCAAAAATATCGGGACGGGACAAGAGACCCAGTACTTC; CDR3: CASKNIGTGQETQYF; V: TRBV6-1; J: TRBJ2-5; size: few; D: .
DNA: TGTGCCAGCAGCTCCTTCTGGCGGGAGGGCAATCAGCCCCAGCATTTT; CDR3: CASSSFWREGNQPQHF; V: TRBV5-5; J: TRBJ1-5; size: many; D: .